This entry features one T cell receptor beta chain sequence. Its antigen is still unknown. The V end was cut by 1 base, the J end by 4 bases, with 14 bases between. Germline assignment: CDR1 LGHNA and CDR2 YSLEER. The CDR3 has 16 amino acids. Profiled with immunoSEQ multiplex PCR; TCRdb holds only in-frame clones, not every one. The sample lists about 110,000 clones; around 94% were seen once. These data are taken from a study of T cell responses to AZD1222 COVID-19 vaccine. Study-wide results and limits: Donors, mostly white British, included more females; clonal diversity was possibly underestimated.

The source was peripheral blood, collected on day 0 of AZD1222 vaccination. The chain recombines TRBV4-3 with TRBJ2-1; D gene ambiguous. The clonotype originates from an adult in good health. The CDR3: CASSQGPLFGYNEQFF. Written as DNA, the CDR3 is TGCGCCAGCAGCCAAGGTCCTTTATTCGGGTACAATGAGCAGTTCTTC.